Below are 7 T cell receptor beta chains sequenced from a single sample in a study of cytomegalovirus exposure and HLA in healthy donors. Assay: immunoSEQ multiplex PCR; the TCRdb copy retains only in-frame clones and omits some. The profile shows 150,000 to 200,000 clones, roughly 82% of them singletons. Sequencing used PBMCs. These receptors were obtained from a young man in good health and CMV-seropositive.

The genes are TRBV27 and TRBJ2-1, with no clear D. The CDR3 sequence is 14 residues long. The V end was cut by 0 bases, the J end by 15 bases, with 18 bases between. The germline CDR1 and CDR2 sequences are MNHEY and SMNVEV (reference sequence). The CDR3 DNA reads TGTGCCAGCAGTTTATCCCGACTGGTTCCGGTGCCGTTCTTC. Translating it yields CASSLSRLVPVPFF.

The chain links TRBV18 to TRBJ2-1, with 8 bases that match TRBD2. This CDR3 has 16 amino acids. The trim removed 4 bases at V and 3 bases at J, leaving 8 bases unmatched. CDR1 is KGHSH, CDR2 LQKENI, per germline. The chain's CDR3 is CASSLSGTPVYNEQFF. In DNA, the CDR3 is TGTGCCAGCTCACTTAGCGGGACTCCTGTCTACAATGAGCAGTTCTTC.

V is TRBV27 and J is TRBJ2-7; perhaps TRBD2 as D (5 bases). The V end was cut by 4 bases, the J end by 6 bases, with 19 bases between. This CDR3 contains 15 residues. Germline loops: CDR1 MNHEY, CDR2 SMNVEV (reference sequence). The CDR3 loop is CASSSLFGSPSEQYF. In DNA, the CDR3 is TGTGCCAGCAGTTCCCTCTTTGGGAGTCCCAGCGAGCAGTACTTC.

The V gene is TRBV28, the J gene TRBJ1-5; D remains ambiguous. This CDR3 spans 11 amino acids. Germline CDR1 reads MDHEN; CDR2 reads SYDVKM. The V and J ends lost 4 bases and 9 bases respectively, with 7 bases between them. This CDR3 reads CASSSPRPQHF. CDR3 DNA: TGTGCCAGCAGTTCCCCTCGGCCCCAGCATTTT.

The chain couples TRBV28 to TRBJ2-7; 13 nucleotides agree with TRBD2. Germline CDR1 MDHEN, CDR2 SYDVKM. Germline trimming cut 7 bases from V and 5 bases from J; bases unmatched to any gene: 14. CDR3 length: 17 residues. This chain's CDR3 is CASTSSGTSGIKDEQYF. CDR3 in DNA: TGTGCCAGCACCTCTTCCGGGACTAGCGGGATTAAAGACGAGCAGTACTTC.

The chain is built from TRBV30 and TRBJ2-5; 9 bases are shared with TRBD2. Germline loops: CDR1 GTSNPN, CDR2 SVGIG (reference sequence). The CDR3 has 16 residues. V lost 0 bases, J lost 7 bases, and 12 bases stayed unmatched. The CDR3 reads CAWSVQAGGPRGTQYF. DNA for the CDR3: TGTGCCTGGAGTGTACAGGCGGGAGGGCCCCGGGGGACCCAGTACTTC.

The chain is built from TRBV29-1 and TRBJ2-7; 10 bases line up with TRBD1. The CDR3 is 13 residues long. Trimming took 7 bases from V and 0 from J; bases not matched to a gene: 3. CDR1 and CDR2 (germline): SQVTM, ANQGSEA. The CDR3 here is CSARTGGSYEQYF. CDR3 nucleotide sequence: TGCAGCGCACGGACAGGGGGCTCCTACGAGCAGTACTTC.